This TCR beta chain came from a study of PD-1 blockade in classical Hodgkin lymphoma. Remarks on this clone: Antigen unknown.

Germline lookup yields CDR1 MDHEN and CDR2 SYDVKM. Trimming took 5 bases from V and 12 from J, leaving 20 bases between them. This CDR3 has 13 amino acids. Sequenced by immunoSEQ multiplex PCR; TCRdb stores in-frame clones only, minus some. The repertoire includes 17,000 or so clones, over 80% of them detected once, and 1% sits in the top ten. Study-wide results and limits: Lower baseline TCR diversity marked trial partial responders and progressors. CD4+ TCR diversity, unlike CD8+, climbed significantly by C4D1. According to reports, newly diagnosed patients had lower baseline TCR diversity than healthy donors, and relapsed/refractory patients had lower baseline TCR diversity still.

No patient escaped relapse after autologous stem cell transplantation, and brentuximab vedotin exposure varied. Purification of CD4+ T cells from thawed PBMCs was achieved by magnetic negative selection. Patients showed best responses of complete response, partial response or progressive disease. Sample: CD4+ T cells from blood, taken at baseline. This clonotype originated in a human donor with classical Hodgkin lymphoma. The gene calls are TRBV28 and TRBJ2-7; D is possibly TRBD1 (6 bases). The CDR3 here is CASSIGQSPVRYF. CDR3 sequence (DNA): TGTGCCAGCAGTATCGGACAGTCTCCTGTTAGGTACTTC.